This passage covers 32 T cell receptor beta chains from one sample sequenced in a study of OX40 agonist ivuxolimab in advanced cancers. The library relied on the immunoSEQ multiplex PCR assay. In TCRdb, the immuneACCESS table is reduced to in-frame sequences with V and J assigned. These tables do not hold every clone; where another copy was compared, an unresolved V gene accounts for under half, and the others remain unexplained. Here the sample has 60,000 to 75,000 clones; approximately 91% occur a single time. Together, the top ten hold more than 4.5% of the sample. The source material was CD4+ or CD8+ T cells sorted from blood, sampled in a trial of the OX40 agonist ivuxolimab. These TCRs come from an adult with an advanced solid tumor such as melanoma, head and neck, liver or kidney cancer.

The rearrangement uses TRBV28 and TRBJ1-1, with 9 bases lining up with TRBD1. The V gene end was trimmed by 10 bases and the J gene end by 5 bases; junction bases not matched to a gene: 20. The CDR3 length is 17 residues. Looked up from germline, CDR1 is MDHEN and CDR2 is SYDVKM. This CDR3 is CANTPPGTGSIWTEAFF. CDR3 coding DNA: TGTGCCAACACTCCCCCCGGGACAGGGTCGATTTGGACTGAAGCTTTCTTT.

J is TRBJ2-7 and V is TRBV7-9; D is perhaps TRBD1 (5 bases). Germline values: CDR1 SEHNR, CDR2 FQNEAQ (reference sequence). Deletions cut 0 bases from V and 3 bases from J, with 12 bases between. This CDR3 has 15 residues. CDR3 region: CASSLAPSRGYEQYF. Written as DNA, the CDR3 is TGTGCCAGCAGCTTAGCCCCAAGTAGGGGCTACGAGCAGTACTTC.

The chain carries TRBV11-3 and TRBJ2-2; 9 bases are shared with TRBD1. V lost 5 bases and J lost 4; bases outside the gene matches: 14. In germline, CDR1 is SGHNT, CDR2 YENEEA. The CDR3 length is 18 residues. This chain's CDR3 is CASSGKGAGQGRTGELFF. In DNA form, the CDR3 reads TGTGCCAGCAGCGGGAAAGGGGCTGGACAGGGGCGCACCGGGGAGCTGTTTTTT.

This chain joins TRBV6-1 and TRBJ2-2; tentatively, D is TRBD1 (5 bases). Germline CDR1 is MNHNS and CDR2 is SASEGT. V was pared by 1 base and J by 0 bases, with 6 bases between. This CDR3 has 15 amino acids. CDR3 nucleotide sequence: TGTGCCAGCAGTGAAGAGACAGCGAACACCGGGGAGCTGTTTTTT. Translated: CASSEETANTGELFF.

CDR3 bases: TGTGCCAGCAGCTTACTAACAGGGGGCACTGAAGCTTTCTTT. Residues: CASSLLTGGTEAFF. V gene TRBV7-2 combines with J gene TRBJ1-1; 8 bases are a match to TRBD1. Germline V gene data show CDR1 as SGHTA and CDR2 as FQGNSA. The J segment lost 4 bases and the V segment lost 2 bases, leaving 3 bases of the junction unmatched. The CDR3 is made up of 14 amino acids.

This rearrangement joins TRBV6-1 to TRBJ1-5, with D possibly matching TRBD1 (6 bases). The CDR3 extends over 15 amino acids. Trimming pared 0 bases from V and 5 bases from J, leaving 11 bases between. Germline V gene data show CDR1 as MNHNS and CDR2 as SASEGT. CDR3 amino acids: CASSEALRGHQPQHF. The DNA for the CDR3 is TGTGCCAGCAGTGAAGCGCTCAGGGGCCATCAGCCCCAGCATTTT.

A single count supports this clone. V gene TRBV7-2 combines with J gene TRBJ2-1, with TRBD2 identical over 9 bases. The junction had 12 bases not matched to a gene; V was cut back by 5 bases and J by 7 bases. The CDR3 covers 16 residues. CDR1 is SGHTA and CDR2 is FQGNSA in the germline V gene. This chain's CDR3 is CASSPALAGTKNEQFF. The CDR3 nucleotides are TGTGCCAGCAGCCCGGCTCTAGCGGGAACCAAAAATGAGCAGTTCTTC.

This rearrangement joins TRBV5-1 to TRBJ1-1; possibly TRBD1 for D (5 bases). CDR1 is SGHRS, CDR2 YFSETQ, per germline. There are 16 residues in the CDR3. Trimming shortened V by 0 bases and J by 0 bases, and 12 bases separated the two germline ends. DNA for the CDR3: TGCGCCAGCAGCTTGGTGGCAGGGAGTATGAACACTGAAGCTTTCTTT. Protein product: CASSLVAGSMNTEAFF.

The chain links TRBV10-3 to TRBJ2-7, with TRBD1 matching 10 bases. Germline loops: CDR1 ENHRY, CDR2 SYGVKD. The CDR3 contains 14 residues. J was trimmed by 0 bases and V by 6 bases; bases with no gene match: 2. The CDR3 region is CAISDRGLSYEQYF. In nucleotides, the CDR3 is TGTGCCATCAGCGACAGGGGGCTCTCCTACGAGCAGTACTTC.

The CDR3 sequence: CASSLAGRGRGNTIYF. The DNA of the CDR3 is TGTGCCAGCAGCCTAGCGGGAAGAGGGAGGGGAAACACCATATATTTT. J is TRBJ1-3 and V is TRBV28; no reliable D call. The CDR3 is 16 amino acids. V lost 6 bases and J 4 bases, leaving 19 bases between the germline ends. Looked up from germline, CDR1 is MDHEN and CDR2 is SYDVKM.

This sequence joins TRBV6-6 and TRBJ1-1; D is perhaps TRBD1 (5 bases). V lost 7 bases and J 7 bases, leaving 13 bases between the germline ends. Looked up from germline, CDR1 is MNHNY and CDR2 is SVGAGI (reference sequence). CDR3 size: 12 residues. The CDR3: CASINSGGEAFF. CDR3 in DNA: TGTGCCAGCATCAATAGCGGGGGTGAAGCTTTCTTT.

With respect to this clone: Other DNA sequences in the same sample also yield this CDR3. The chain uses TRBV5-1 and TRBJ2-3; 11 bases are shared with TRBD2. The CDR3 contains 16 residues. Germline CDR1 reads SGHRS; CDR2 reads YFSETQ. V lost 0 bases to trimming and J lost 3 bases; unmatched junction nucleotides: 3. CDR3 in DNA: TGCGCCAGCAGCTTGGTCGGGACTAGCGGTACAGATACGCAGTATTTT. Its translation: CASSLVGTSGTDTQYF.

This chain joins TRBV5-1 and TRBJ2-5, with D perhaps TRBD2 (5 bases). Germline assignment: CDR1 SGHRS and CDR2 YFSETQ. The CDR3 extends over 13 amino acids. Trimming took off 3 bases at V and 10 bases at J, with 16 bases between the two ends. The CDR3 protein is CASSSSPGNGQYF. The CDR3 DNA reads as TGCGCCAGCAGCTCCTCCCCGGGGAACGGCCAGTACTTC.

The chain joins TRBV4-3 to TRBJ2-1, with D perhaps TRBD2 (5 bases). The CDR3 contains 13 residues. V lost 3 bases and J 10 bases, leaving 13 bases between the germline ends. From germline, CDR1 is LGHNA and CDR2 YSLEER. CDR3 sequence: CASSQTSGTEQFF. The CDR3 DNA reads TGCGCCAGCAGCCAGACGTCGGGAACGGAGCAGTTCTTC.

This sequence joins TRBV7-4 and TRBJ1-5; D not resolved. The ends were cut back, 3 bases at V and 0 bases at J, with 21 bases in the middle. There are 19 residues in the CDR3. Germline CDR1 SGHVT, CDR2 SQSDAQ. CDR3 sequence: CASSFRVCRDFNSNQPQHF. The CDR3 DNA reads TGTGCCAGCAGCTTTAGAGTCTGCCGGGATTTTAATAGCAATCAGCCCCAGCATTTT. The full variable domain, with the rest looked up from reference TRBV7-4 and TRBJ1-5, is GAGVSQSPRYKVAKRGRDVALRCDSISGHVTLYWYRQTLGQGSEVLTYSQSDAQRDKSGRPSGRFSAERPERSVSTLKIQRTEQGDSAVYLCASSFRVCRDFNSNQPQHFGDGTRLSIL.

The V gene is TRBV19, the J gene TRBJ1-1, with a possible D match to TRBD1 (5 bases). V shed 5 bases and J shed 0 bases, with 13 bases lying between them. Germline values: CDR1 LNHDA, CDR2 SQIVND (reference sequence). CDR3 length: 15 residues. CDR3 bases: TGTGCCAGTAGTCCGCGAATGGGGGTGAACACTGAAGCTTTCTTT. Translation: CASSPRMGVNTEAFF.

This clone was counted between two and nine times. The chain joins TRBV5-1 to TRBJ1-5; D gene unclear. CDR1 is SGHRS, CDR2 YFSETQ, per germline. V lost 4 bases to trimming and J lost 5 bases, with 10 bases between them. This CDR3 is built from 13 residues. The CDR3 DNA sequence: TGCGCCAGCAGCCCGACTACGGATCAGCCCCAGCATTTT. It encodes CASSPTTDQPQHF.

The chain couples TRBV7-6 to TRBJ2-1; 10 bases are a match to TRBD2. With 4 bases clipped from V and 7 bases from J, the junction kept 10 bases outside the gene matches. The length of the CDR3 is 16 residues. The germline CDR1 and CDR2 sequences are SGHVS and FNYEAQ. CDR3 region: CASSSPPSGSRNEQFF. The CDR3 DNA follows: TGTGCCAGCAGCTCTCCCCCTAGCGGGAGTCGAAATGAGCAGTTCTTC.

The gene calls are TRBV2 and TRBJ1-3; TRBD1 aligns across 8 bases. Germline lookup yields CDR1 SNHLY and CDR2 FYNNEI. V shed 6 bases and J 0 bases; nucleotides not matched to a gene: 1. This CDR3 is built from 14 residues. In nucleotides, the CDR3 is TGTGCCAGCAGCGGGACAGGCTCTGGAAACACCATATATTTT. Amino acid sequence: CASSGTGSGNTIYF.

J is TRBJ2-1 and V is TRBV6-4; 7 bases match TRBD1. V was pared by 8 bases and J by 6 bases, with 7 bases of the junction left unmatched. Germline loops: CDR1 MRHNA, CDR2 SNTAGT. This CDR3 spans 13 amino acids. For the CDR3, the DNA is TGTGCCAGCTGCTACAGGGGTGGCAATGAGCAGTTCTTC. It codes for CASCYRGGNEQFF.

This rearrangement joins TRBV7-9 to TRBJ1-1; D is unresolved. The CDR3 has 13 amino acids. V lost 3 bases and J 0 bases, leaving 5 bases between the germline ends. Germline CDR1 reads SEHNR; CDR2 reads FQNEAQ (reference sequence). CDR3 sequence reads: CASSFLMNTEAFF. CDR3 in DNA: TGTGCCAGCAGCTTCCTCATGAACACTGAAGCTTTCTTT.

V is TRBV9 and J is TRBJ2-5; TRBD2 agrees at 8 bases. The trim removed 6 bases at V and 3 bases at J, leaving 10 bases unmatched. The germline CDR1 and CDR2 sequences are SGDLS and YYNGEE. The CDR3 is 15 residues long. The CDR3 DNA reads TGTGCCAGCAACATACTCGGGGGGGCCGAAGAGACCCAGTACTTC. Its translation is CASNILGGAEETQYF.

V and J are TRBV19 and TRBJ1-1; possible D gene TRBD1, 5 bases. The CDR3 extends over 13 amino acids. Between the trimmed V and J ends, which lost 8 bases and 1 base, there was a span of 11 bases. The germline gives CDR1 LNHDA, CDR2 SQIVND (reference sequence). Here the CDR3 DNA reads TGTGCCAGTTTGTTAACAGGGAACACTGAAGCTTTCTTT. This sequence encodes CASLLTGNTEAFF.

This sequence joins TRBV18 and TRBJ2-5; TRBD1 matches 11 bases. The trim removed 3 bases at V and 5 bases at J, leaving 5 bases unmatched. This CDR3 spans 15 amino acids. Germline values: CDR1 KGHSH, CDR2 LQKENI. The CDR3 nucleotides read TGTGCCAGCTCACCCCGGACAGGGGGCGAGGAGACCCAGTACTTC. It translates to CASSPRTGGEETQYF.

V and J are TRBV11-2 and TRBJ2-1; 9 bases map to TRBD2. V dropped 5 bases and J dropped 2; count of bases not matched to a gene: 4. The germline V gene encodes CDR1 SGHAT and CDR2 FQNNGV. The CDR3 runs 15 residues. The CDR3 DNA is TGTGCCAGCAGCGCAAGACTAGCGGCCTACAATGAGCAGTTCTTC. Amino acid sequence: CASSARLAAYNEQFF.

This clone was counted a single time. The J gene is TRBJ2-2, the V gene TRBV29-1; D is unresolved. CDR1 SQVTM and CDR2 ANQGSEA come from the germline V gene. The CDR3 has 11 residues. V was clipped by 4 bases and J by 7 bases, with 7 bases between them. The CDR3 coding sequence is TGCAGCGTTGGGATTAGCGGGGAGCTGTTTTTT. Translated: CSVGISGELFF.

This clone was counted between two and nine times. The rearrangement joins TRBV4-1 to TRBJ1-1; D is possibly TRBD1 (5 bases). CDR1 is MGHRA, CDR2 YSYEKL, per germline. V was trimmed by 3 bases and J by 1 base, leaving 21 bases between them. This CDR3 has 18 amino acids. In nucleotides, the CDR3 is TGCGCCAGCAGCCAGGGGGTATTGGGGCGGGAGCGGAACACTGAAGCTTTCTTT. It yields the protein CASSQGVLGRERNTEAFF.

The chain links TRBV11-2 to TRBJ2-4; D is ambiguous. The CDR3 totals 14 residues. V lost 1 base and J 6 bases, leaving 10 bases between the germline ends. CDR1 is SGHAT, CDR2 FQNNGV, per germline. The CDR3 sequence: CASSLASTLNIQYF. Written as DNA, the CDR3 is TGTGCCAGCAGCTTAGCGAGTACATTAAACATTCAGTACTTC.

The gene calls are TRBV7-4 and TRBJ1-1; TRBD1 matches at 7 bases. CDR3 length equals 11 residues. CDR1 and CDR2 (germline): SGHVT, SQSDAQ. The trim removed 3 bases at V and 12 bases at J, leaving 4 bases unmatched. In nucleotides, the CDR3 is TGTGCCAGCAGCTTCGGACAGGAAACTTTCTTT. It is translated as CASSFGQETFF.

The chain links TRBV5-6 to TRBJ2-3, with 7 nucleotides matching TRBD1. CDR3 length equals 14 residues. V trimming: 7 bases; J trimming: 0 bases; junction bases outside the gene matches: 5. Germline CDR1 reads SGHDT; CDR2 reads YYEEEE. In DNA, the CDR3 is TGTGCCAGCTGCCGGGACAGAAGCACAGATACGCAGTATTTT. It yields the protein CASCRDRSTDTQYF.

This rearrangement joins TRBV28 to TRBJ2-7; D not certain. The CDR3 runs to 14 residues. Germline lookup yields CDR1 MDHEN and CDR2 SYDVKM. V was pared by 5 bases and J by 0 bases, with 11 bases between. Written as DNA, the CDR3 is TGTGCCAGCAGTACACCTGGGTACTCCTACGAGCAGTACTTC. It encodes CASSTPGYSYEQYF.

In this sample, this clone turned up a few times. The chain is built from TRBV10-3 and TRBJ2-7; D is unclear. The CDR3 is 13 amino acids. Germline V lookup: CDR1 ENHRY, CDR2 SYGVKD. V gave up 6 bases and J gave up 3 bases, with 12 bases separating them. The CDR3 sequence: CAIRGGTDYEQYF. The CDR3 nucleotides read TGTGCCATCAGAGGTGGTACGGACTACGAGCAGTACTTC.